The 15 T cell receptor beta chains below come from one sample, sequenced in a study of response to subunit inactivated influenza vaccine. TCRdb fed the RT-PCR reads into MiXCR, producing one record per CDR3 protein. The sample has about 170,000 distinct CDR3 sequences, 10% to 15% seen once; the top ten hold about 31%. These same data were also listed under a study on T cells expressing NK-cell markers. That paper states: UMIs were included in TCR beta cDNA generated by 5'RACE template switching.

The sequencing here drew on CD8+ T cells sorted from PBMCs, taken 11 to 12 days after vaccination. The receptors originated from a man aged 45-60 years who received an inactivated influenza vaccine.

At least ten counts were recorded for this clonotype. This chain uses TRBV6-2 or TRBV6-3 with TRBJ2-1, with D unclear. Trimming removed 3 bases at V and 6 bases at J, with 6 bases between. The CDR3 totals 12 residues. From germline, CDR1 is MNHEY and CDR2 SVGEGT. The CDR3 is CASSYLSNEQFF. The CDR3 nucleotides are TGTGCCAGCAGTTATCTTTCCAATGAGCAGTTCTTC.

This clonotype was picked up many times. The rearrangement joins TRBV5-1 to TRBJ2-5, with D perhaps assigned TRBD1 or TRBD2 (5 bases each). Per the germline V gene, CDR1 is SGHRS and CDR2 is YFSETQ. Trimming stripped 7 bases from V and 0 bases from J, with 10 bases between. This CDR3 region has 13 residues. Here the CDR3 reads CASHEGNQETQYF. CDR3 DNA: TGCGCCAGCCACGAGGGGAACCAAGAGACCCAGTACTTC.

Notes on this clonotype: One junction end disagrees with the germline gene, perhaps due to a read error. The CDR3 sequence: CAISTGPSGYNEQFF. CDR3 nucleotide sequence: TGTGCCATCAGCACCGGGCCTAGCGGATACAATGAGCAGTTCTTC. The chain links TRBV5-6 to TRBJ2-1; 7 positions match TRBD2. CDR1 and CDR2 (germline): SGHDT, YYEEEE. The length of the CDR3 is 15 residues.

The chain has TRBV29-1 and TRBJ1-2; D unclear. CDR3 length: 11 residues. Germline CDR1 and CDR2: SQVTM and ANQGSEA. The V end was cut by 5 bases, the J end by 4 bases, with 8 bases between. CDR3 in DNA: TGCAGCGTTTTAAGGGCCTATGGCTACACCTTC. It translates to CSVLRAYGYTF. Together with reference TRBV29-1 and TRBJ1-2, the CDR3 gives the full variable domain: SAVISQKPSRDICQRGTSLTIQCQVDSQVTMMFWYRQQPGQSLTLIATANQGSEATYESGFVIDKFPISRPNLTFSTLTVSNMSPEDSSIYLCSVLRAYGYTFGSGTRLTVV.

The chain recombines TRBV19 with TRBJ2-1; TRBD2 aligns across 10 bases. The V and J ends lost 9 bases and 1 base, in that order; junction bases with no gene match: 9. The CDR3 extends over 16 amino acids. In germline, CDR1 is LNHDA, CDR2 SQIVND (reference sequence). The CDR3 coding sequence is TGTGCCAGCCCCCCCCCGGGACTAGCGTCCTACAATGAGCAGTTCTTC. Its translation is CASPPPGLASYNEQFF.

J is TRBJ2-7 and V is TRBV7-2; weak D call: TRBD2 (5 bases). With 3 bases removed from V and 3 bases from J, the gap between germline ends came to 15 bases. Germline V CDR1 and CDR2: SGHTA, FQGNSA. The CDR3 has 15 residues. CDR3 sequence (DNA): TGTGCCAGCAGCTTGTCGGGGTGGTTAAGCTACGAGCAGTACTTC. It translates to CASSLSGWLSYEQYF.

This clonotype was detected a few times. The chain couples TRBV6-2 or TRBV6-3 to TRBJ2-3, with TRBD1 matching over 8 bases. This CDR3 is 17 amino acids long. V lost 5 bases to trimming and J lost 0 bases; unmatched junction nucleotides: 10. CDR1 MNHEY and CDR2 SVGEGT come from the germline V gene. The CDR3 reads CASSLKRTGISTDTQYF. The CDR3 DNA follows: TGTGCCAGCAGTCTTAAGAGGACAGGGATTAGCACAGATACGCAGTATTTT.

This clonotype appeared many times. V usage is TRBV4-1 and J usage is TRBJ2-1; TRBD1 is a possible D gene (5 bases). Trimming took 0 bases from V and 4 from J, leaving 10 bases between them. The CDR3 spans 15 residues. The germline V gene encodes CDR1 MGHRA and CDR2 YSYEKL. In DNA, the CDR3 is TGCGCCAGCAGCCAAGATGAACAGGAGTACAATGAGCAGTTCTTC. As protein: CASSQDEQEYNEQFF.

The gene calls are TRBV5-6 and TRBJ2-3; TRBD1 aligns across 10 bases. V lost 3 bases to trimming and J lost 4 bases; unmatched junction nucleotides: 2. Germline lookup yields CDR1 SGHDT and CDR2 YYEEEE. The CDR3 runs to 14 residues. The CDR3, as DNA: TGTGCCAGCAGCTATGGGACAGGGGCAGATACGCAGTATTTT. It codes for CASSYGTGADTQYF.

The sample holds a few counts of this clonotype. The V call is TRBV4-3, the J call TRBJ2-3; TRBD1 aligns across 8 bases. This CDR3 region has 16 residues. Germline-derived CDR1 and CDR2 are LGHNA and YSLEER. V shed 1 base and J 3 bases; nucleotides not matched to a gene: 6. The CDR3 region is CASSQGQGIGTDTQYF. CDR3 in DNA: TGCGCCAGCAGCCAAGGACAGGGGATAGGAACAGATACGCAGTATTTT.

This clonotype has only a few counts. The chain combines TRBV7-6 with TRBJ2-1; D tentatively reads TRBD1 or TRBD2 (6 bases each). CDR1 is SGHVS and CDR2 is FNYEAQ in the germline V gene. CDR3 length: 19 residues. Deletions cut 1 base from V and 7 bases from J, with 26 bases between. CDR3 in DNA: TGTGCCAGCAGCTTAGGGTCCCATCGTTCGGGGGCGGGAATAAATGAGCAGTTCTTC. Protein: CASSLGSHRSGAGINEQFF.

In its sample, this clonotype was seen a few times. The CDR3 loop is CASSQLGNTQYF. The CDR3, as DNA: TGCGCCAGCAGCCAGCTCGGAAATACGCAGTATTTT. The J gene is TRBJ2-3, the V gene TRBV4-3; D remains ambiguous. Between the trimmed V and J ends, which lost 3 bases and 7 bases, there was a span of 8 bases. Germline CDR1 and CDR2: LGHNA and YSLEER. There are 12 residues in the CDR3.

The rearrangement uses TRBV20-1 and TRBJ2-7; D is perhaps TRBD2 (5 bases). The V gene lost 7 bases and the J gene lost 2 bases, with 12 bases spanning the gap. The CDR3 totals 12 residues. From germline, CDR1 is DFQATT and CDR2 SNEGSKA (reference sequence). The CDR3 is CSGRGATYEQYF. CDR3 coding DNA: TGCAGTGGACGGGGTGCTACCTACGAGCAGTACTTC.

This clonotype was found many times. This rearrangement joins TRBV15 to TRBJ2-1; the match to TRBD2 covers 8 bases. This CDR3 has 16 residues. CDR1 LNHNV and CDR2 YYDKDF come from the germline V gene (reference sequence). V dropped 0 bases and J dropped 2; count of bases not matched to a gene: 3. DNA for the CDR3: TGTGCCACCAGCAGAGAGGGTAGCGGGACCTACAATGAGCAGTTCTTC. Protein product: CATSREGSGTYNEQFF.

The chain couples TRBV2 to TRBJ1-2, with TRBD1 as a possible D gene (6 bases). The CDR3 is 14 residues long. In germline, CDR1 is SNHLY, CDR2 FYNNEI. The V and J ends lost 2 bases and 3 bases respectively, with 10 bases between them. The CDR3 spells CASSETRGDYGYTF. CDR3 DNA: TGTGCCAGCAGTGAAACCAGGGGTGACTATGGCTACACCTTC.